This entry concerns a single TCR beta chain. This record belongs to a study of graft-versus-host responses after intestinal transplantation. As for the study in general: Transplants were multivisceral, liver-intestinal, or isolated intestinal. All recipients got anti-thymocyte globulin induction, then tacrolimus and steroids for approximately 3 years.

Profiled with immunoSEQ multiplex PCR; TCRdb holds only in-frame clones, not every one. The sample lists tens of thousands of clones, approximately 94% occurring once. The clonotype originates from a human patient who received an intestinal transplant, so some T cells may come from the graft donor. Here the sequenced sample was PBMCs, taken 156 days after intestinal transplant.

Here the CDR3 DNA reads TGTGCCAGTAGTATAGACGCAGGGAATCAGCCCCAGCATTTT. Translation gives CASSIDAGNQPQHF. The chain couples TRBV19 to TRBJ1-5, with D tentatively TRBD1 (5 bases). Germline CDR1 LNHDA, CDR2 SQIVND (reference sequence). Trimming left V 0 bases short and J 4 bases short, with 7 bases between. CDR3 size: 14 residues.